Listed below are T cell receptor beta chains from one sample, sequenced in a study of glioma-infiltrating T cells. Each CDR3 protein is one row after TCRdb ran MiXCR on the multiplex PCR reads. Of 95,000 to 110,000 distinct CDR3 sequences in the sample, around 30% are singletons; the top ten hold 44%. The sample was glioma tissue, nonneoplastic brain tissue, or PBMCs (not recorded which). The receptors originated from a human donor with low-grade glioma or glioblastoma, undergoing nonglioma brain surgery, or in good health (not recorded which). Both conserved end residues are part of each CDR3. The D gene is left open where the match is weak. Size values are once, few and many counts, or a class for expanded clones, and some rows have none.

D: TRBD1
V: TRBV28
length: 15
size: many
J: TRBJ1-1
CDR3: CASRRTGTGASEAFF
DNA: TGTGCCAGCAGAAGAACCGGGACAGGGGCGTCTGAAGCTTTCTTT

D: .
V: TRBV20-1
length: 10
size: many
J: TRBJ1-2
CDR3: CSAKLGGYTF
DNA: TGCAGTGCTAAACTCGGTGGCTACACCTTC

D: .
V: TRBV4-2
length: 11
size: many
J: TRBJ2-3
CDR3: CASRITDTQYF
DNA: TGTGCCAGCAGGATCACAGATACGCAGTATTTT

D: TRBD2
V: TRBV6-1
length: 14
size: many
J: TRBJ2-3
CDR3: CATSTLAGTDTQYF
DNA: TGTGCCACCAGCACACTAGCGGGCACAGATACGCAGTATTTT

D: .
V: TRBV18
length: 13
size: many
J: TRBJ2-5
CDR3: CASSTAQLETQYF
DNA: TGTGCCAGCTCAACTGCCCAGTTAGAGACCCAGTACTTC

D: .
V: TRBV9
length: 16
size: .
J: TRBJ1-2
CDR3: CASSVASDSGWFGYTF
DNA: TGTGCCAGCAGCGTAGCTTCGGACTCCGGCTGGTTTGGCTACACCTTC

D: TRBD1
V: TRBV20-1
length: 17
size: many
J: TRBJ1-6
CDR3: CSARDGKQGAVNSPLHF
DNA: TGCAGTGCTAGAGATGGGAAACAGGGGGCCGTTAATTCACCCCTCCACTTT

D: .
V: TRBV10-3
length: 13
size: .
J: TRBJ1-6
CDR3: CAISESPNSPLHF
DNA: TGTGCCATCAGTGAGTCGCCTAATTCACCCCTCCACTTT

D: .
V: TRBV28
length: 14
size: many
J: TRBJ2-2
CDR3: CASSVSANTGELFF
DNA: TGTGCCAGCAGTGTCTCGGCGAACACCGGGGAGCTGTTTTTT

D: TRBD2
V: TRBV11-2
length: 15
size: many
J: TRBJ2-2
CDR3: CASSSLAGGTGELFF
DNA: TGTGCCAGCAGCTCCTTAGCGGGGGGGACAGGGGAGCTGTTTTTT

D: .
V: TRBV6-1
length: 14
size: few
J: TRBJ1-6
CDR3: CASATSSYNSPLHF
DNA: TGTGCCAGCGCGACGAGCTCCTATAATTCACCCCTCCACTTT

D: .
V: TRBV28
length: 11
size: many
J: TRBJ2-7
CDR3: CASSLWGEQYF
DNA: TGTGCCAGCAGTTTGTGGGGCGAGCAGTACTTC

D: .
V: TRBV20-1
length: 13
size: many
J: TRBJ2-7
CDR3: CSAPSVPDYEQYF
DNA: TGCAGTGCCCCCTCGGTCCCAGACTACGAGCAGTACTTC

D: TRBD1
V: TRBV20-1
length: 14
size: many
J: TRBJ1-5
CDR3: CSARETGPHQPQHF
DNA: TGCAGTGCTAGAGAGACAGGGCCCCATCAGCCCCAGCATTTT

D: .
V: TRBV4-2
length: 18
size: many
J: TRBJ1-3
CDR3: CASTPRVGRGISGNTIYF
DNA: TGTGCCAGCACCCCGCGAGTGGGAAGAGGGATCTCTGGAAACACCATATATTTT

D: .
V: TRBV20-1
length: 12
size: .
J: TRBJ1-5
CDR3: CNDGSSNQPQHF
DNA: TGCAACGACGGGAGTAGCAATCAGCCCCAGCATTTT

D: .
V: TRBV6-1
length: 13
size: many
J: TRBJ1-5
CDR3: CASSPTVNQPQHF
DNA: TGTGCCAGCAGCCCAACCGTAAATCAGCCCCAGCATTTT

D: .
V: TRBV3-1
length: 14
size: .
J: TRBJ1-1
CDR3: CASSQVGGVPEAFF
DNA: TGTGCCAGCAGCCAAGTGGGAGGAGTCCCTGAAGCTTTCTTT

D: TRBD1
V: TRBV7-2
length: 13
size: many
J: TRBJ2-7
CDR3: CASSLTGYYEQYF
DNA: TGTGCCAGCAGCCTGACAGGGTACTACGAGCAGTACTTC

D: .
V: TRBV20-1
length: 12
size: many
J: TRBJ1-1
CDR3: CSAPGLYQEAFF
DNA: TGCAGTGCCCCCGGACTGTATCAGGAAGCTTTCTTT

D: TRBD1
V: TRBV27
length: 16
size: few
J: TRBJ2-7
CDR3: CASSLLSGQGAGEQYF
DNA: TGTGCCAGCAGTCTGCTTTCGGGGCAGGGGGCAGGGGAGCAGTACTTC

D: .
V: TRBV3-1
length: 13
size: many
J: TRBJ2-5
CDR3: CASSLTNKETQYF
DNA: TGTGCCAGCAGCCTAACGAACAAAGAGACCCAGTACTTC

D: .
V: TRBV20-1
length: 15
size: few
J: TRBJ2-4
CDR3: CSASVGVIAKNIQYF
DNA: TGCAGTGCCAGCGTCGGGGTTATAGCCAAAAACATTCAGTACTTC

D: .
V: TRBV7-9
length: 14
size: few
J: TRBJ2-5
CDR3: CASSLIGAQETQYF
DNA: TGTGCCAGCAGTCTAATCGGGGCACAAGAGACCCAGTACTTC

D: .
V: TRBV7-9
length: 13
size: many
J: TRBJ1-4
CDR3: CASSLSGNEKLFF
DNA: TGTGCCAGCAGCTTATCGGGGAATGAAAAACTGTTTTTT

D: .
V: TRBV28
length: 13
size: many
J: TRBJ1-6
CDR3: CATSGLRGSPLHF
DNA: TGTGCCACCTCCGGGTTGAGGGGATCACCCCTCCACTTT

D: .
V: TRBV6-1
length: 14
size: many
J: TRBJ2-5
CDR3: CASRRANGQETQYF
DNA: TGTGCCAGCAGACGGGCTAACGGACAAGAGACCCAGTACTTC

D: .
V: TRBV19
length: 14
size: many
J: TRBJ1-1
CDR3: CASFIPGDPTEAFF
DNA: TGTGCCAGTTTTATCCCAGGGGATCCCACTGAAGCTTTCTTT

D: TRBD1
V: TRBV20-1
length: 16
size: .
J: TRBJ1-5
CDR3: CSAREGQVRLNQPQHF
DNA: TGCAGTGCTAGAGAAGGACAGGTCCGCCTGAATCAGCCCCAGCATTTT

D: .
V: TRBV18
length: 14
size: .
J: TRBJ1-1
CDR3: CASSPTGGGPEAFF
DNA: TGTGCCAGCTCTCCTACCGGAGGCGGGCCTGAAGCTTTCTTT

D: TRBD1
V: TRBV7-2
length: 16
size: .
J: TRBJ2-5
CDR3: CASSFSQGARQGTQYF
DNA: TGTGCCAGCAGCTTCTCACAGGGGGCGAGGCAAGGGACCCAGTACTTC

D: .
V: TRBV19
length: 16
size: .
J: TRBJ1-2
CDR3: CASSIPWGNRNYGYTF
DNA: TGTGCCAGTAGTATCCCCTGGGGGAACAGAAACTATGGCTACACCTTC

D: TRBD1
V: TRBV28
length: 16
size: many
J: TRBJ1-5
CDR3: CASSFPDREPNQPQHF
DNA: TGTGCCAGCAGTTTCCCCGACAGGGAACCCAATCAGCCCCAGCATTTT

D: .
V: TRBV19
length: 16
size: .
J: TRBJ2-3
CDR3: CASSIDYGGGTDTQYF
DNA: TGTGCCAGTAGTATAGATTACGGGGGCGGCACAGATACGCAGTATTTT

D: .
V: TRBV12-3/TRBV12-4
length: 14
size: .
J: TRBJ2-2
CDR3: CANSLWANTGELFF
DNA: TGTGCCAACTCGCTCTGGGCGAACACCGGGGAGCTGTTTTTT

D: .
V: TRBV29-1
length: 12
size: few
J: TRBJ1-2
CDR3: CSVRRLNYGYTF
DNA: TGCAGCGTCCGACGGTTAAACTATGGCTACACCTTC

D: TRBD2
V: TRBV7-9
length: 14
size: .
J: TRBJ2-7
CDR3: CASSLARGSYEQYF
DNA: TGTGCCAGCAGCTTAGCCCGCGGGAGCTACGAGCAGTACTTC

D: .
V: TRBV14
length: 13
size: many
J: TRBJ2-3
CDR3: CASSPSRAVTQYF
DNA: TGTGCCAGCAGCCCATCCCGGGCGGTTACGCAGTATTTT

D: .
V: TRBV29-1
length: 12
size: .
J: TRBJ2-4
CDR3: CSVEQGENIQYF
DNA: TGCAGCGTTGAACAGGGTGAAAACATTCAGTACTTC

D: .
V: TRBV2
length: 17
size: few
J: TRBJ1-1
CDR3: CASRRALLTGSRTEAFF
DNA: TGTGCCAGCAGGAGGGCACTCTTGACAGGTAGTCGGACTGAAGCTTTCTTT

D: .
V: TRBV20-1
length: 15
size: many
J: TRBJ1-5
CDR3: CSARDSASREQPQHF
DNA: TGCAGTGCTAGAGATTCAGCCAGTAGGGAGCAGCCCCAGCATTTT

D: TRBD1
V: TRBV6-2/TRBV6-3
length: 13
size: many
J: TRBJ1-1
CDR3: CASSYMGQTEAFF
DNA: TGTGCCAGCAGTTACATGGGACAGACTGAAGCTTTCTTT

D: .
V: TRBV7-9
length: 12
size: few
J: TRBJ2-7
CDR3: CASSPQRYEQYF
DNA: TGTGCCAGCAGCCCCCAGCGCTACGAGCAGTACTTC

D: .
V: TRBV19
length: 14
size: few
J: TRBJ1-5
CDR3: CASTLQNSNQPQHF
DNA: TGTGCCAGTACCCTACAGAATAGCAATCAGCCCCAGCATTTT

D: .
V: TRBV12-3/TRBV12-4
length: 14
size: many
J: TRBJ1-5
CDR3: CASSFGNARQPQHF
DNA: TGTGCCAGCAGTTTCGGGAACGCACGGCAGCCCCAGCATTTT

D: .
V: TRBV7-9
length: 21
size: .
J: TRBJ1-1
CDR3: CASSLSFFTAKGGVMNTEAFF
DNA: TGTGCCAGCAGCTTATCGTTTTTTACAGCCAAGGGGGGGGTCATGAACACTGAAGCTTTCTTT

D: .
V: TRBV4-3
length: 15
size: .
J: TRBJ2-3
CDR3: CASSQEGKDTDTQYF
DNA: TGCGCCAGCAGCCAAGAGGGGAAGGACACAGATACGCAGTATTTT

D: .
V: TRBV20-1
length: 12
size: many
J: TRBJ1-1
CDR3: CSARGLPLEAFF
DNA: TGCAGTGCTAGAGGTTTGCCCTTAGAAGCTTTCTTT

D: TRBD1
V: TRBV19
length: 14
size: few
J: TRBJ1-2
CDR3: CASSTGQGTYGYTF
DNA: TGTGCCAGTAGTACGGGACAGGGGACCTATGGCTACACCTTC

D: .
V: TRBV25-1
length: 15
size: few
J: TRBJ1-6
CDR3: CASSESGQLNSPLHF
DNA: TGTGCCAGCAGTGAGAGCGGACAGCTAAATTCACCCCTCCACTTT

D: .
V: TRBV2
length: 13
size: many
J: TRBJ1-1
CDR3: CASSRDMNTEAFF
DNA: TGTGCCAGCTCACGAGACATGAACACTGAAGCTTTCTTT

D: TRBD2
V: TRBV7-9
length: 15
size: few
J: TRBJ2-7
CDR3: CASSSAGTSVYEQYF
DNA: TGTGCCAGCAGTTCTGCCGGGACTAGTGTCTACGAGCAGTACTTC

D: .
V: TRBV29-1
length: 16
size: many
J: TRBJ2-5
CDR3: CSVEVTRDREKETQYF
DNA: TGCAGCGTTGAAGTAACTCGAGACAGAGAGAAAGAGACCCAGTACTTC

D: .
V: TRBV7-2
length: 15
size: many
J: TRBJ2-1
CDR3: CASSLEGGPYNEQFF
DNA: TGTGCCAGCAGCTTAGAGGGGGGACCCTACAATGAGCAGTTCTTC

D: .
V: TRBV2
length: 16
size: many
J: TRBJ1-6
CDR3: CASVSRENAYNSPLHF
DNA: TGTGCCAGCGTCTCGCGGGAGAACGCCTATAATTCACCCCTCCACTTT

D: .
V: TRBV4-1
length: 16
size: .
J: TRBJ1-4
CDR3: CASSQDGTRDNEKLFF
DNA: TGCGCCAGCAGCCAAGATGGGACAAGAGATAATGAAAAACTGTTTTTT

D: .
V: TRBV6-1
length: 14
size: many
J: TRBJ1-2
CDR3: CAARVSGGNYGYTF
DNA: TGTGCAGCGAGGGTTTCGGGCGGTAACTATGGCTACACCTTC

D: .
V: TRBV27
length: 15
size: many
J: TRBJ1-1
CDR3: CASKNNRRGNTEAFF
DNA: TGTGCCAGCAAAAACAACAGGCGGGGGAACACTGAAGCTTTCTTT

D: .
V: TRBV2
length: 13
size: many
J: TRBJ2-5
CDR3: CASSAGFQETQYF
DNA: TGTGCCAGCAGTGCCGGCTTCCAAGAGACCCAGTACTTC

D: .
V: TRBV20-1
length: 15
size: many
J: TRBJ2-3
CDR3: CSASGDSPLTDTQYF
DNA: TGCAGTGCTAGTGGGGACTCACCTCTCACAGATACGCAGTATTTT